Presented here are 21 T cell receptor beta chains from one specimen sequenced in a study of T-cell reconstitution after alpha-beta-depleted transplantation in children. TCRbeta library preparation incorporated unique molecular identifiers. TCRdb re-called the PCR reads through MiXCR, storing one row per CDR3 protein. The data show around 700,000 distinct CDR3 sequences, over 10% seen once. Sequenced here: PBMCs, sampled before TCRalphabeta/CD19-depleted stem cell transplant. The source of these receptors is a girl aged 2 to 10 with congenital amegakaryocytic thrombocytopenia, due to receive a stem cell transplant.

This chain uses TRBV6-2 or TRBV6-3 with TRBJ2-4; D not resolved. This CDR3 has 17 residues. With 6 bases removed from V and 0 bases from J, the gap between germline ends came to 18 bases. Germline-derived CDR1 and CDR2 are MNHEY and SVGEGT. The CDR3, as DNA: TGTGCCAGCAGAAAGCGTGCGGCGGAGCTAGCCAAAAACATTCAGTACTTC. It yields the protein CASRKRAAELAKNIQYF.

Remarks on this clonotype: Germline and junction disagree at one end, which may indicate a read error. This chain links TRBV27 with TRBJ2-3, with TRBD2 identical over 10 bases. The V gene's germline CDR1 is MNHEY and CDR2 SMNVEV (reference sequence). The CDR3 consists of 18 residues. This CDR3 reads CAISIRTSGPIRTDTQYF. CDR3 nucleotide sequence: TGTGCCATCAGTATACGGACTAGCGGACCGATACGCACAGATACGCAGTATTTT.

This clonotype was picked up many times. The CDR3 DNA reads TGCAGTGCTCCCCGACTAGCGGGAGGGTACAATGAGCAGTTCTTC. This encodes CSAPRLAGGYNEQFF. This chain joins TRBV20-1 and TRBJ2-1, with 14 bases aligning to TRBD2. With V trimmed by 5 bases and J by 4 bases, 4 bases remained unmatched. The germline V gene encodes CDR1 DFQATT and CDR2 SNEGSKA (reference sequence). This CDR3 has 15 amino acids.

This clonotype was detected only a few times. J is TRBJ2-1 and V is TRBV29-1; either TRBD1 or TRBD2 may supply D (5 bases each). Germline loops: CDR1 SQVTM, CDR2 ANQGSEA. The CDR3 has 16 amino acids. The V end was cut by 3 bases, the J end by 7 bases, with 22 bases between. CDR3 region: CSVEGLALEGRNEQFF. DNA for the CDR3: TGCAGCGTTGAGGGCTTAGCGTTAGAGGGACGAAATGAGCAGTTCTTC.

This clonotype was detected ten times or more. The genes are TRBV29-1 and TRBJ1-2; D is perhaps TRBD1 (6 bases). The CDR3 extends over 16 amino acids. V gave up 3 bases and J gave up 5 bases, with 22 bases separating them. Germline V gives CDR1 SQVTM, CDR2 ANQGSEA. CDR3 nucleotide sequence: TGCAGCGTTGACCCGACCGGGACAAGCGTGCGGTATGGCTACACCTTC. Translated, it gives CSVDPTGTSVRYGYTF.

V is TRBV20-1 and J is TRBJ2-3; 13 positions match TRBD2. V was clipped by 3 bases and J by 7 bases; unmatched bases: 10. CDR1 and CDR2 (germline): DFQATT, SNEGSKA (reference sequence). The CDR3 is made up of 16 amino acids. The CDR3 sequence is CSASPTGLAGPNTQYF. For the CDR3, the DNA is TGCAGTGCTAGCCCAACGGGACTAGCGGGACCTAATACGCAGTATTTT.

The table lists this clonotype with many counts. This sequence joins TRBV28 and TRBJ2-7; 8 bases align to TRBD2. The CDR3 sequence is 15 residues long. Germline assignment: CDR1 MDHEN and CDR2 SYDVKM. V lost 1 base, J lost 6 bases, and 8 bases stayed unmatched. CDR3 sequence: CASSLYDGRAPEQYF. The CDR3 DNA reads TGTGCCAGCAGTTTATATGACGGGAGGGCCCCCGAGCAGTACTTC.

Turning to this clonotype: This could be a read error, since a much larger clone is one nucleotide away. In this CDR3 the conserved last residue, phenylalanine or tryptophan, is missing, so a read error is likely. The gene calls are TRBV20-1 and TRBJ2-3; D is unresolved. Trimming removed 3 bases from V and 1 base from J, with 11 bases in between. Germline V CDR1 and CDR2: DFQATT, SNEGSKA (reference sequence). The length of the CDR3 is 14 residues. The CDR3 sequence is CSASWTRGTDTQYL. The CDR3 DNA follows: TGCAGTGCTAGTTGGACCCGGGGCACAGATACGCAGTATTTG.

The chain recombines TRBV20-1 with TRBJ2-1; D not resolved. CDR3 length equals 14 residues. V was clipped by 1 base and J by 1 base, with 8 bases between them. From germline, CDR1 is DFQATT and CDR2 SNEGSKA (reference sequence). CDR3 sequence: CSARAPRSYNEQFF. CDR3 nucleotide sequence: TGCAGTGCTAGAGCTCCACGATCCTACAATGAGCAGTTCTTC.

As to this clonotype: A clone one base away is much larger, so this may be a read error. This chain joins TRBV5-1 and TRBJ2-1; D not resolved. This CDR3 has 14 amino acids. The germline gives CDR1 SGHRS, CDR2 YFSETQ. V lost 2 bases to trimming and J lost 8 bases, with 14 bases between them. The chain's CDR3 is CASSLEGMVDEQFF. The CDR3 coding sequence is TGCGCCAGCAGCTTAGAAGGGATGGTCGATGAGCAGTTCTTC.

The genes are TRBV20-1 and TRBJ2-5; D is unresolved. With 7 bases removed from V and 2 bases from J, the gap between germline ends came to 17 bases. The CDR3 sequence is 14 residues long. Per the germline V gene, CDR1 is DFQATT and CDR2 is SNEGSKA (reference sequence). This chain's CDR3 is CSGARLEWQETQYF. CDR3 bases: TGCAGTGGAGCCCGACTGGAGTGGCAAGAGACCCAGTACTTC.

The rearrangement uses TRBV14 and TRBJ2-3, with TRBD2 identical over 9 bases. Germline assignment: CDR1 SGHDN and CDR2 FVKESK. CDR3 size: 20 residues. The trim removed 3 bases at V and 3 bases at J, leaving 19 bases unmatched. CDR3: CASSQIGLARLPGGTDTQYF. The CDR3 region has the DNA TGTGCCAGCAGCCAGATCGGACTAGCGAGACTACCAGGAGGAACAGATACGCAGTATTTT.

V is TRBV7-9 and J is TRBJ1-1, with 9 bases lining up with TRBD1. Germline V gives CDR1 SEHNR, CDR2 FQNEAQ (reference sequence). There are 15 residues in the CDR3. V was pared by 3 bases and J by 5 bases, with 7 bases of the junction left unmatched. The CDR3 DNA sequence: TGTGCCAGCAGCTTCCCGGGACAGGGAATGACTGAAGCTTTCTTT. It encodes CASSFPGQGMTEAFF.

This clonotype was observed a few times. The chain couples TRBV5-1 to TRBJ2-4, with D perhaps TRBD1 (5 bases). Trimming removed 4 bases at V and 5 bases at J, with 7 bases between. CDR1 and CDR2 from the germline V gene are SGHRS and YFSETQ. The CDR3 sequence is 12 residues long. The CDR3: CASSDSENIQYF. CDR3 bases: TGCGCCAGCAGCGACAGTGAAAACATTCAGTACTTC.

This clonotype has ten or more counts. The V and J genes are TRBV4-1 and TRBJ2-7, with a tentative D call TRBD2 (6 bases). Germline CDR1 is MGHRA and CDR2 is YSYEKL. The CDR3 has 18 residues. Trimming took off 4 bases at V and 4 bases at J, with 26 bases between the two ends. The CDR3 coding sequence is TGCGCCAGCAGCCCTAGTCCTCTCATTGCGGGGCGCAGGTACGAGCAGTACTTC. Translation: CASSPSPLIAGRRYEQYF.

The J gene is TRBJ2-7, the V gene TRBV4-1, with 9 bases fitting TRBD2. This CDR3 comprises 17 residues. CDR1 and CDR2 from the germline V gene are MGHRA and YSYEKL. Trimming removed 2 bases from V and 6 bases from J; junction bases left unmatched: 14. For the CDR3, the DNA is TGCGCCAGCAGCCAATTTCCGCGGAGCGGGAGGAAATTCGAGCAGTACTTC. This sequence encodes CASSQFPRSGRKFEQYF.

The chain carries TRBV5-5 and TRBJ2-6, with TRBD2 matching over 9 bases. V trimming: 1 base; J trimming: 2 bases; junction bases outside the gene matches: 7. The CDR3 is made up of 18 amino acids. Germline assignment: CDR1 SGHKS and CDR2 YYEKEE (reference sequence). DNA for the CDR3: TGTGCCAGCAGCTTGATTTTTAGCGGGAGTGCTGGGGCCAACGTCCTGACTTTC. Translated, it gives CASSLIFSGSAGANVLTF.

This clonotype has ten or more counts. The chain combines TRBV20-1 with TRBJ2-7; D is uncertain. The CDR3 has 14 residues. Trimming took off 6 bases at V and 2 bases at J, with 17 bases between the two ends. Germline CDR1 and CDR2: DFQATT and SNEGSKA (reference sequence). CDR3 sequence: CSAPFLAGPYEQYF. DNA of the CDR3: TGCAGTGCCCCATTCCTGGCAGGCCCCTACGAGCAGTACTTC.

This chain links TRBV12-3 or TRBV12-4 with TRBJ2-3; the D gene is possibly TRBD2 (5 bases). The V end lost 7 bases, the J end lost 2 bases, and 19 bases lay between the germline ends. CDR3 length: 16 amino acids. The CDR3, as DNA: TGTGCCAGCAACAATTTGGCAGCGGTTAACACAGATACGCAGTATTTT. It is translated as CASNNLAAVNTDTQYF.

This clonotype has only a few counts. The rearrangement joins TRBV2 to TRBJ1-4, with 8 bases fitting TRBD1. The CDR3 covers 17 residues. The V gene end was trimmed by 0 bases and the J gene end by 3 bases; junction bases not matched to a gene: 6. Germline V CDR1 and CDR2: SNHLY, FYNNEI. This CDR3 is CASSEAGTGLANEKLFF. For the CDR3, the DNA is TGTGCCAGCAGTGAAGCGGGGACAGGCTTAGCTAATGAAAAACTGTTTTTT. The complete variable domain, with remaining parts taken from reference TRBV2 and TRBJ1-4, reads EPEVTQTPSHQVTQMGQEVILRCVPISNHLYFYWYRQILGQKVEFLVSFYNNEISEKSEIFDDQFSVERPDGSNFTLKIRSTKLEDSAMYFCASSEAGTGLANEKLFFGSGTQLSVL.

DNA for the CDR3: TGTGCCAGCAGCCCCAAAAGGATTAGCGGGAGTCCAAATGAGCAGTTCTTC. This gives the protein CASSPKRISGSPNEQFF. The chain combines TRBV4-2 with TRBJ2-1, with 9 bases lining up with TRBD2. Germline V gives CDR1 LGHNA, CDR2 YNFKEQ. V lost 4 bases, J lost 7 bases, and 14 bases stayed unmatched. There are 17 residues in the CDR3.